This T cell receptor beta chain was recorded in a study of blood T cell repertoires in COVID-19. Living in 20 to 30 US areas, the participants were between 18 and 89 years of age. Cohort 3 recovery required two negative PCRs, clearance, or symptom resolution. Germline V gene data show CDR1 as SGDLS and CDR2 as YYNGEE. The CDR3 extends over 14 amino acids. Trimming shortened V by 7 bases and J by 2 bases, and 12 bases separated the two germline ends. Assay used: immunoSEQ multiplex PCR; TCRdb lists only in-frame clones, some missing. The sample has roughly 190,000 clones; 82% are singletons. The V call is TRBV9, the J call TRBJ2-2; D gene unclear. The source material was PBMCs or T cells enriched from blood (not recorded which). This receptor was taken from a middle-aged man who had recovered from COVID-19. The CDR3 spells CASRGPINTGELFF. The CDR3 nucleotides read TGTGCCAGCCGTGGGCCGATCAACACCGGGGAGCTGTTTTTT.